This T cell receptor (beta chain) was profiled in a study of PD-1 blockade in classical Hodgkin lymphoma. At the level of the study: Each patient was given nivolumab 3 mg/kg through a vein every 2 weeks. General study findings and limits: Reports described newly diagnosed patients as having lower baseline TCR diversity than healthy donors.

The protocol was immunoSEQ multiplex PCR, while the TCRdb copy is restricted to in-frame clones and leaves out a portion. The data show about 41,000 clones, around 69% seen once. This clone has a single count. The antigen is unknown. Time point meaning: cycle 4 day 1 (C4D1), after less than seven weeks of nivolumab. No patient escaped relapse after autologous stem cell transplantation, and brentuximab vedotin exposure varied. This TCR came from a human donor with classical Hodgkin lymphoma. The sample consisted of peripheral blood mononuclear cells (PBMCs), taken before the fourth cycle of nivolumab.

The CDR3 region has the DNA TGTGCCAGCAGCATAGGACCGGCCTACGAGCAGTACTTC. It codes for CASSIGPAYEQYF. The chain is built from TRBV7-6 and TRBJ2-7; D call uncertain. Germline V gives CDR1 SGHVS, CDR2 FNYEAQ. The CDR3 has 13 amino acids. V dropped 5 bases and J dropped 2 bases, with 10 bases sitting between them.